This T cell receptor beta chain originates from a study of T-cell reconstitution after alpha-beta-depleted transplantation in children (dated by TCRdb to the mid-2010s). Study-level background: The study quantitatively tracked T-cell immune reconstitution after TCRalphabeta/CD19-depleted allogeneic hematopoietic cell transplantation in children using TCR repertoire profiling. The investigation overall reported the following: About two months after transplant, the apparently early recovery of alphabetaT-cell counts reportedly depended on just several hundred clones that had expanded rapidly and came from non-depleted graft cells. Hyperexpanded clone frequencies declined over subsequent months; after one year, T-cell counts and TCRbeta diversity were mostly attributed to newly produced T cells. In some patients, the high TCRbeta diversity seen at day 60 was put down to recipient T cells and intrathymic progenitors that had survived conditioning.

Receptor amplification or capture employed PCR. Sequenced on an Illumina HiSeq 2500. Molecular barcoding was employed in the preparation of TCR libraries, with unique molecular identifiers being used to normalize TCRbeta repertoire quantification. The public sequencing data were trimmed at Q25 with fastp and processed into clonotypes with MiXCR by TCRdb, which kept only in-frame beta chains. Each entry merges the rows of one CDR3 protein and shows their most common DNA and genes. Across this sample there are 670,000 or so distinct CDR3 sequences, with around 13% seen only once. Together, the top ten hold 0.79% of the sample. The treatment or condition label, as the study defines it: allogeneic hematopoietic cell transplantation with graft depleted of TCRalphabeta T cells and CD19 B cells. The children who served as transplant recipients had been given grafts of TCRalphabeta/CD19-depleted allogeneic hematopoietic cells.

The CDR3, cysteine through phenylalanine, is 11 amino acids long. CDR3 DNA only is kept here, 33 bases in frame from base 1. CDR1 and CDR2 were assigned from the germline V gene (reference sequence) as SEHNR and FQNEAQ. The V and J ends are trimmed by 2 bases and 7 bases, leaving 2 bases between them. Ten or more counts support this clonotype. It has no known antigen specificity. A read error is possible here, since a much larger clone lies one base away. The chain is made from TRBV7-9 and TRBJ2-2, with no confident D gene call. The specimen was PBMCs, collected before TCRalphabeta/CD19-depleted stem cell transplant. This receptor was identified in a girl aged 2-10 years with congenital amegakaryocytic thrombocytopenia, due to receive a stem cell transplant. The base sequence is TGTGCCAGCAGCTTAATCGGGGAGCTGTTTTTT. It translates to CASSLIGELFF.